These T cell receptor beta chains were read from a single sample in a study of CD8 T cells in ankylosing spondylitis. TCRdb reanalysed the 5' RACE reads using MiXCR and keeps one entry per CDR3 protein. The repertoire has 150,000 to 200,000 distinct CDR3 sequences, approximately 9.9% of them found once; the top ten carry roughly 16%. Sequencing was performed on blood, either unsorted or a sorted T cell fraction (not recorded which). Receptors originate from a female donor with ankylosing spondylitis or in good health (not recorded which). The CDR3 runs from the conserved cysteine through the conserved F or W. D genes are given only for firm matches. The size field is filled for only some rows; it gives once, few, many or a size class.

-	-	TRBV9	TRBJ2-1	CASSAQEYNEQFF	TGTGCCAGCAGCGCCCAGGAGTACAATGAGCAGTTCTTC
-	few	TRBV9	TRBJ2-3	CASSVGRGDTQYF	TGTGCCAGCAGCGTAGGTAGGGGGGATACGCAGTATTTT
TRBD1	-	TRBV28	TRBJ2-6	CASSPAPGQGGRANVLTF	TGTGCCAGCAGCCCAGCCCCGGGACAGGGGGGAAGGGCCAACGTCCTGACTTTC
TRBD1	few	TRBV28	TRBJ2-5	CASSSWDREAETQYF	TGTGCCAGCAGTTCCTGGGACAGGGAGGCAGAGACCCAGTACTTC
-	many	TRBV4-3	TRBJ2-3	CASSLGGRASRTNTQYF	TGCGCCAGCAGCCTAGGGGGGAGGGCGTCCAGGACAAATACGCAGTATTTT
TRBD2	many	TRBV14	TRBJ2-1	CASSQDWTSNEQFF	TGTGCCAGCAGCCAAGATTGGACTAGCAATGAGCAGTTCTTC
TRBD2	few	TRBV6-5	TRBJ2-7	CASSWGLAFYEQYF	TGTGCCAGCAGTTGGGGACTAGCCTTCTACGAGCAGTACTTC
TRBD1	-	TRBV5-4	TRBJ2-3	CASSLGQGAYTDTQYF	TGTGCCAGCAGCTTGGGACAGGGGGCTTACACAGATACGCAGTATTTT
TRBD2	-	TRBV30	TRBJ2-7	CAWSVWAGENEQYF	TGTGCCTGGAGTGTTTGGGCGGGAGAGAACGAGCAGTACTTC
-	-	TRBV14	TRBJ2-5	CASSQVETQYF	TGTGCCAGCAGCCAAGTGGAGACCCAGTACTTC
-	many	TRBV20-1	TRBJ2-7	CSALKPAVLTYEQYF	TGCAGTGCCCTTAAGCCGGCGGTGCTAACCTACGAGCAGTACTTC
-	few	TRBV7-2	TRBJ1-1	CASSPAGAVGEAFF	TGTGCCAGCAGCCCCGCGGGGGCCGTTGGTGAAGCTTTCTTT
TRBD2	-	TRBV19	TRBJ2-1	CASSIGPAGGPNEQFF	TGTGCCAGTAGTATAGGCCCAGCGGGAGGCCCGAATGAGCAGTTCTTC
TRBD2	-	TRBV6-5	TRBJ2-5	CASSLGLAETQYF	TGTGCCAGCAGTTTAGGACTAGCAGAGACCCAGTACTTC
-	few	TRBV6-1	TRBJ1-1	CASSALGGGWDTEAFF	TGTGCCAGCAGTGCCCTGGGGGGGGGTTGGGACACTGAAGCTTTCTTT
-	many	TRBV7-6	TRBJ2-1	CASSPGYNEQFF	TGTGCCAGCAGCCCCGGGTACAATGAGCAGTTCTTC
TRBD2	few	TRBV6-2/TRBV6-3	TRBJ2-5	CASSYSSGRSETQYF	TGTGCCAGCAGTTACTCTAGCGGGAGGAGTGAGACCCAGTACTTC
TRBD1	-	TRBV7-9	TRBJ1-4	CASTPARGVKKLFF	TGTGCCAGCACCCCGGCCAGGGGGGTGAAAAAACTGTTTTTT
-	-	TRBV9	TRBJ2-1	CASSVESWAQRGNEQFF	TGTGCCAGCAGCGTAGAATCGTGGGCCCAGCGAGGGAATGAGCAGTTCTTC
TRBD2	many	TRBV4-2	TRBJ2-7	CASSQASGEQYF	TGTGCCAGCAGCCAAGCTAGCGGCGAGCAGTACTTC
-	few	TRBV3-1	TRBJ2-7	CASSQLPLLTYEQYF	TGTGCCAGCAGCCAGCTTCCGTTACTCACCTACGAGCAGTACTTC
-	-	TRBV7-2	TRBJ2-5	CASSSMRSKRQETQYF	TGTGCCAGCAGCAGCATGAGGTCGAAGCGTCAAGAGACCCAGTACTTC
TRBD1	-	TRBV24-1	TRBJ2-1	CATSDPARQGNNEQFF	TGTGCCACCAGTGATCCTGCCCGACAGGGTAACAATGAGCAGTTCTTC
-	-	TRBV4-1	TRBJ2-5	CASSQGVVETQYF	TGCGCCAGCAGCCAAGGGGTGGTGGAGACCCAGTACTTC
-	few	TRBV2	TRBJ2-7	CASRGNEQYF	TGTGCCAGCAGGGGGAACGAGCAGTACTTC
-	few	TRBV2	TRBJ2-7	CASSEVSTGSYEQYF	TGTGCCAGCAGTGAAGTCAGTACAGGCTCCTACGAGCAGTACTTC
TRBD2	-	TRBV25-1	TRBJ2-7	CASSAPTSGSLYEQYF	TGTGCCAGCAGTGCACCTACTAGCGGGAGCCTCTACGAGCAGTACTTC
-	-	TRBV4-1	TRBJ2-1	CASSRPTTEQFF	TGCGCCAGCAGCCGACCGACTACCGAGCAGTTCTTC
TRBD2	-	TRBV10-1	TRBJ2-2	CASSEGGSAGELFF	TGCGCCAGCAGTGAGGGCGGGAGTGCCGGGGAGCTGTTTTTT
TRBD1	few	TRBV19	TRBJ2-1	CASSTPPDRGYEQFF	TGTGCCAGTAGTACACCCCCGGACAGGGGCTATGAGCAGTTCTTC
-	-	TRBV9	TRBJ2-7	CASSVGPGMRSYEQYF	TGTGCCAGCAGCGTAGGACCAGGGATGCGATCCTACGAGCAGTACTTC
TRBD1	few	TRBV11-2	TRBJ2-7	CASTFLGTASYEQYF	TGTGCCAGCACCTTCCTCGGGACAGCTTCCTACGAGCAGTACTTC
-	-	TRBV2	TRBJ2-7	CASSELPPGALDEQYF	TGTGCCAGCAGTGAACTCCCTCCAGGGGCGTTAGACGAGCAGTACTTC
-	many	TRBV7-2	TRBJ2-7	CASSQPFGAQFYEQYF	TGTGCCAGCAGCCAGCCTTTCGGGGCTCAATTTTACGAGCAGTACTTC
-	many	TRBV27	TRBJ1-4	CASSLFSDEKLFF	TGTGCCAGCAGTTTATTTAGCGATGAAAAACTGTTTTTT
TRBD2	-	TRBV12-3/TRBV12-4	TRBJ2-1	CASSLLAAIPGDEQFF	TGTGCCAGCAGTTTACTAGCGGCAATTCCGGGGGATGAGCAGTTCTTC
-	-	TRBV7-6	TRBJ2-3	CASTSTDTQYF	TGTGCCAGCACTTCCACAGATACGCAGTATTTT
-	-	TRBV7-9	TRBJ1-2	CASSLFNYGYTF	TGTGCCAGCAGCCTATTTAACTATGGCTACACCTTC
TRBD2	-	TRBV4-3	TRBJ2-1	CASRPSGRGANEQFF	TGCGCCAGCAGACCAAGCGGGAGAGGGGCCAATGAGCAGTTCTTC
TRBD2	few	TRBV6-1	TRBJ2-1	CASSNPTSGSDNEQFF	TGTGCCAGCAGTAATCCGACTAGCGGGAGTGACAATGAGCAGTTCTTC
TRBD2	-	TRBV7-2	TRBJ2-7	CASSLEREGRYEQYF	TGTGCCAGCAGCTTAGAACGGGAGGGCCGCTACGAGCAGTACTTC
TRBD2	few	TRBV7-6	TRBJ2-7	CASSLGAGVAYEQYF	TGTGCCAGCAGCTTAGGAGCGGGAGTCGCGTACGAGCAGTACTTC
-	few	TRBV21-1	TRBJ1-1	CASSKEHTEAFF	TGTGCCAGCAGCAAAGAACACACTGAAGCTTTCTTT
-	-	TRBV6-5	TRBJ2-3	CASSLAGTYTDTQYF	TGTGCCAGCAGTTTGGCTGGGACCTACACAGATACGCAGTATTTT
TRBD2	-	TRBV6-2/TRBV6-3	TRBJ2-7	CASRLLAGLVGDEQYF	TGTGCCAGCAGACTATTGGCGGGACTAGTGGGCGACGAGCAGTACTTC